This TCR beta chain is drawn from a study of blood T cells in healthy people across ages. Broader study findings: Estimates of diversity drawn from one million T cells were considered underestimates.

The junction had 1 base not matched to a gene; V was cut back by 1 base and J by 1 base. The CDR3 is 15 amino acids. Primed by a sample-barcoded 5' primer and a J-beta primer mix, a second PCR proceeded for roughly 7 to 12 cycles. MiXCR, run by TCRdb on the 5' RACE reads, gives a single entry per CDR3 protein. The table lists more than 1.4 million distinct CDR3 sequences, around two fifths of them singletons. This clonotype was recorded at least ten times. Its antigen is currently unknown. This clonotype was obtained from a young woman in good health. Sequences were obtained from blood. V is TRBV12-3 or TRBV12-4 and J is TRBJ2-5; TRBD1 matches 9 bases. CDR3 region: CASSLGDRAQETQYF. CDR3 sequence (DNA): TGTGCCAGCAGTTTAGGGGACAGGGCCCAAGAGACCCAGTACTTC.